The text below deals with one T cell receptor beta chain. Antigen specificity is unknown. These data are taken from a study of T cell responses to AZD1222 COVID-19 vaccine. Overall study results and limits: The CD4 TCRs associated with vaccination extended across spike and predominated at 160-218 and 743-854. Spike-specific TCR breadth and depth were elevated following two AZD1222 doses. A reported finding is that nearly half of spike-specific TCRs target unmutated variant regions. There were repertoire samples only from the period after the peak T cell response.

Profiled with immunoSEQ multiplex PCR; TCRdb holds only in-frame clones, not every one. The data contain 90,000 to 95,000 clones, about 88% of them singletons. This CDR3 comprises 13 residues. J gave up 4 bases and V 5 bases, and 1 base lay outside the gene matches. Germline assignment: CDR1 KGHDR and CDR2 SFDVKD. This rearrangement joins TRBV24-1 to TRBJ1-5; TRBD1 matches at 7 bases. The TCR originated in an adult in good health. This specimen consisted of peripheral blood, obtained on day 0 of AZD1222 vaccination. CDR3 nucleotides: TGTGCCACCAGTGGGGGACAGAATCAGCCCCAGCATTTT. Translated, it gives CATSGGQNQPQHF.